This T cell receptor (beta chain) is from a study of vaccination and CD4 T cells after COVID-19. About the study: Convalescent donors were composed of six males and four females, of whom two were Hispanic.

With respect to this clonotype: What it recognizes is unknown.

Study-wide points: Median SARS-CoV-2-reactive clonotype numbers went from roughly 22 to 38; this increase was not significant.

The Oncomine TCR Beta short-read assay generated sequence data from the DNA of cultured CD4+ T cells. The template was genomic DNA from cultured CD4+ T cells. TCRdb re-called the PCR reads through MiXCR, storing one row per CDR3 protein. The sample has about 15,000 distinct CDR3 sequences, about half seen once. Treatment given: approximately nine-day PBMC culture with coronavirus spike peptide pools or control peptides (ViraFEST assay). The authors cultured fewer than 2.5 million PBMCs per well with about 10 IU/ml IL-2 and about 9.4 ug/ml peptide pools. The CDR3 is 15 residues long. This chain joins TRBV21-1 and TRBJ1-3; the DNA was not compared with TRBD1, the D call given in the table. TRBV21-1 is a listed pseudogene. This clonotype was sampled from a human donor who had recovered from COVID-19. Sequenced material: CD4+ T cells from blood, cultured in vitro, taken before SARS-CoV-2 vaccination. Here the CDR3 DNA reads TGTGCCAGCAGCAATCCCAGGGGAGCTGGAAACACCATATATTTT. Its translation: CASSNPRGAGNTIYF.